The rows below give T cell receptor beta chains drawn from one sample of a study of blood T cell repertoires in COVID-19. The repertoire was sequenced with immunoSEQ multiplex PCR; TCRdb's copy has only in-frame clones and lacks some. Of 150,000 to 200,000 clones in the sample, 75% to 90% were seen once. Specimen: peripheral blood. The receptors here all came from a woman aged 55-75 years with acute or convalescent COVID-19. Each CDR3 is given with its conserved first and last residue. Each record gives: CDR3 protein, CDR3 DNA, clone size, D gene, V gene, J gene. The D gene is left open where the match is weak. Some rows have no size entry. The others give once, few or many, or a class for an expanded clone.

CASISAGTSVGNEQFF	TGTGCCAGCATCTCGGCCGGGACTAGCGTCGGCAATGAGCAGTTCTTC	NA	TRBD2	TRBV7-2	TRBJ2-1
CASSFQGQGNTEAFF	TGTGCCAGCAGCTTCCAGGGACAAGGGAACACTGAAGCTTTCTTT	NA	NA	TRBV5-4	TRBJ1-1
CASSHRQGTNGYTF	TGTGCCAGCAGCCATCGGCAGGGGACGAATGGCTACACCTTC	few	NA	TRBV4-2	TRBJ1-2
CASSPLPPVASGELFF	TGTGCCAGCAGTCCTCTCCCCCCAGTAGCGTCCGGGGAGCTGTTTTTT	once	NA	TRBV28	TRBJ2-2
CASRQTGGVATEAFF	TGTGCCAGCAGGCAAACAGGGGGCGTTGCCACTGAAGCTTTCTTT	once	TRBD1	TRBV7-6	TRBJ1-1
CASSEMSMGHQPQHF	TGTGCCAGCAGTGAAATGTCCATGGGCCATCAGCCCCAGCATTTT	NA	NA	TRBV6-1	TRBJ1-5
CASSPTGQGGEKLFF	TGTGCCAGCAGCCCAACCGGACAGGGAGGTGAAAAACTGTTTTTT	NA	TRBD1	TRBV3-1/TRBV3-2	TRBJ1-4
CSVGAAEAFF	TGCAGCGTTGGGGCCGCTGAAGCTTTCTTT	NA	NA	TRBV29-1	TRBJ1-1
CASRRDRGGYGYTF	TGTGCCAGCAGAAGGGACAGGGGTGGCTATGGCTACACCTTC	NA	TRBD1	TRBV6-6	TRBJ1-2
CATSDLKGELFF	TGTGCCACCAGTGACCTTAAGGGAGAACTGTTTTTT	NA	NA	TRBV24-1	TRBJ1-4
CASSDQGGRGEQFF	TGTGCCAGCAGCGACCAAGGCGGAAGGGGTGAGCAGTTCTTC	NA	NA	TRBV5-4	TRBJ2-1
CASRDRITSSPLHF	TGTGCCAGCAGGGACAGGATTACCAGTTCACCCCTCCACTTT	NA	TRBD1	TRBV6-6	TRBJ1-6
CASKASVTGELFF	TGCGCCAGCAAGGCTAGCGTGACCGGGGAGCTGTTTTTT	NA	NA	TRBV10-1	TRBJ2-2
CASRGSRTVYGYTF	TGTGCCAGTAGGGGTAGTAGGACAGTCTATGGCTACACCTTC	NA	NA	TRBV19	TRBJ1-2
CASSTLAGTYNEQFF	TGTGCCAGCAGCACACTAGCGGGAACCTACAATGAGCAGTTCTTC	NA	TRBD2	TRBV11-2	TRBJ2-1
CASGRTHEQFF	TGTGCTAGCGGGAGAACCCATGAGCAGTTCTTC	NA	TRBD2	TRBV24-1	TRBJ2-1
CASSFLAGGKGEQFF	TGTGCCAGCAGCTTTCTAGCGGGAGGGAAGGGTGAGCAGTTCTTC	NA	TRBD2	TRBV7-9	TRBJ2-1
CASSPTPNTEAFF	TGCGCCAGCAGCCCGACACCGAACACTGAAGCTTTCTTT	NA	NA	TRBV10-2	TRBJ1-1
CASSPTSANTGELFF	TGTGCCAGCAGTCCCACTAGCGCGAACACCGGGGAGCTGTTTTTT	NA	TRBD2	TRBV6-5	TRBJ2-2
CASSGRQGADSPLHF	TGCGCCAGCAGCGGGAGACAGGGGGCAGATTCACCCCTCCACTTT	NA	TRBD1	TRBV5-1	TRBJ1-6
CASSLTRLAGVSEQFF	TGTGCCAGCAGCTTAACGAGACTAGCGGGAGTAAGTGAGCAGTTCTTC	NA	TRBD2	TRBV7-3	TRBJ2-1
CASGLGGQSFTGELFF	TGTGCTAGTGGTTTAGGGGGACAGAGTTTCACCGGGGAGCTGTTTTTT	NA	TRBD1	TRBV12-5	TRBJ2-2
CASSAPPTSGSTDTQYF	TGTGCCAGCAGCGCCCCCCCCACTAGCGGCAGCACAGATACGCAGTATTTT	NA	TRBD2	TRBV9	TRBJ2-3
CASSLVSGSSYNEQFF	TGTGCCAGCAGCTTGGTTAGCGGGTCATCCTACAATGAGCAGTTCTTC	NA	TRBD2	TRBV5-4	TRBJ2-1
CASSPGAGTEAFF	TGTGCCAGCAGCCCAGGGGCGGGCACTGAAGCTTTCTTT	NA	NA	TRBV12-3/TRBV12-4	TRBJ1-1
CASRDRGPGELFF	TGTGCCAGCAGGGATAGGGGGCCCGGGGAGCTGTTTTTT	NA	TRBD1	TRBV2	TRBJ2-2
CASSQVAEEQFF	TGTGCCAGCAGCCAAGTGGCGGAGGAGCAGTTCTTC	NA	NA	TRBV3-1/TRBV3-2	TRBJ2-1
CASSIGGRTHSPLHF	TGTGCCAGTAGTATCGGGGGGCGTACTCATTCACCCCTCCACTTT	NA	NA	TRBV19	TRBJ1-6
CASSLNPGGSGNTIYF	TGTGCCAGCAGCTTAAATCCAGGGGGCTCTGGAAACACCATATATTTT	NA	TRBD1	TRBV7-3	TRBJ1-3
CATSSGTGANVLTF	TGTGCCACCAGTTCCGGGACAGGGGCCAACGTCCTGACTTTC	NA	NA	TRBV24-1	TRBJ2-6
CASSLNRGQYGYTF	TGTGCCAGCAGTTTGAACAGGGGGCAGTATGGCTACACCTTC	NA	TRBD1	TRBV28	TRBJ1-2
CSVVSGGLAYNEQFF	TGCAGCGTTGTTTCGGGGGGCCTAGCTTACAATGAGCAGTTCTTC	NA	NA	TRBV29-1	TRBJ2-1
CATPTLSGTNTGELFF	TGTGCCACCCCGACCCTAAGCGGGACGAACACCGGGGAGCTGTTTTTT	few	TRBD2	TRBV19	TRBJ2-2
CASSRRQGPDEQYF	TGTGCCAGCAGCAGAAGACAGGGTCCGGACGAGCAGTACTTC	NA	NA	TRBV21-1	TRBJ2-7
CATGGTGSTDTQYF	TGTGCCACGGGGGGGACAGGGAGCACAGATACGCAGTATTTT	NA	TRBD1	TRBV15	TRBJ2-3
CATSDSGGPPSNYGYTF	TGTGCCACCAGTGACTCAGGGGGCCCCCCATCTAACTATGGCTACACCTTC	NA	TRBD1	TRBV24-1	TRBJ1-2
CASSPPLAGGPINEQFF	TGTGCCAGCTCACCACCGCTTGCGGGAGGGCCGATCAATGAGCAGTTCTTC	NA	TRBD2	TRBV18	TRBJ2-1
CASSQDPDQGRQRANEKLFF	TGCGCCAGCAGCCAAGACCCCGACCAGGGGAGACAAAGAGCTAATGAAAAACTGTTTTTT	NA	NA	TRBV4-1	TRBJ1-4
CASTRGQGGRYEQYF	TGTGCCAGCACGCGGGGACAGGGCGGCCGCTACGAGCAGTACTTC	NA	TRBD1	TRBV2	TRBJ2-7
CASGIQQGRETQYF	TGTGCCAGCGGGATACAGCAAGGGAGAGAGACCCAGTACTTC	NA	NA	TRBV2	TRBJ2-5
CASSRSGEETQYF	TGTGCCAGCAGTCGAAGCGGGGAAGAGACCCAGTACTTC	NA	TRBD2	TRBV3-1/TRBV3-2	TRBJ2-5